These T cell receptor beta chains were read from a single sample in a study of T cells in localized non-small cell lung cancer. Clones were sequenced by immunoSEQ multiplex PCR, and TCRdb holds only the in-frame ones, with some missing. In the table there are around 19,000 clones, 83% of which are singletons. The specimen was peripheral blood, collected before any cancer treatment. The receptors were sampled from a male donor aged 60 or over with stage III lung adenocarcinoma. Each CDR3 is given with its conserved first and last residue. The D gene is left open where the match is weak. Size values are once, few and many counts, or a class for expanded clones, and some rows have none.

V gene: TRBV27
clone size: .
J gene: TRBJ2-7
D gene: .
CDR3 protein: CASSPSTGRPYEQYF
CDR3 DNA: TGTGCCAGCAGTCCATCGACAGGGAGGCCATACGAGCAGTACTTC

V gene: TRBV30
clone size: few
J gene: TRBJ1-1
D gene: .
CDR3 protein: CAWGSTQTGTKRGEAFF
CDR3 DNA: TGTGCCTGGGGCTCAACCCAGACCGGGACAAAAAGAGGTGAAGCTTTCTTT

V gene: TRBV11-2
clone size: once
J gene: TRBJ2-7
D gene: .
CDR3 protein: CASSLTTWGDTYEQYF
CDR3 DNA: TGTGCCAGCAGCTTAACGACGTGGGGAGATACCTACGAGCAGTACTTC

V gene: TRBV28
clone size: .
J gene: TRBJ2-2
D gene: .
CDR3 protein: CASSFLGSREKTGELFF
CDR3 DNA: TGTGCCAGCAGTTTTCTAGGGAGCAGGGAAAAAACCGGGGAGCTGTTTTTT

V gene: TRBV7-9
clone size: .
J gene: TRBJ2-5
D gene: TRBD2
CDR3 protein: CASTSSGGQETQYF
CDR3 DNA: TGTGCCAGCACCTCTAGCGGGGGCCAAGAGACCCAGTACTTC

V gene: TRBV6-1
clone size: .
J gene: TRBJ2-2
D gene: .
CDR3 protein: CASSPNTGELFF
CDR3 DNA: TGTGCCAGCAGCCCGAACACCGGGGAGCTGTTTTTT

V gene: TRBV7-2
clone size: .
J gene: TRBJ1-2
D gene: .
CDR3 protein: CASSPAAGFLGGYTF
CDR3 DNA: TGTGCCAGCAGCCCGGCGGCAGGCTTTCTGGGAGGCTACACCTTC

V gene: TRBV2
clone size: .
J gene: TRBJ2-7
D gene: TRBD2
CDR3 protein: CASSALGLAALGDGYEQYF
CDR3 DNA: TGTGCCAGCAGTGCCCTAGGACTAGCGGCGTTGGGGGATGGCTACGAGCAGTACTTC

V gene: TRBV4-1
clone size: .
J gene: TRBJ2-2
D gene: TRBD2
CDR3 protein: CASSQGLAGTGELFF
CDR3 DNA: TGCGCCAGCAGCCAAGGACTAGCGGGCACCGGGGAGCTGTTTTTT

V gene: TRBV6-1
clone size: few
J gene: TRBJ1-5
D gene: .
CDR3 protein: CASSDWIRTADSNQPQHF
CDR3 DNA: TGTGCCAGCAGTGATTGGATAAGGACAGCCGATAGCAATCAGCCCCAGCATTTT

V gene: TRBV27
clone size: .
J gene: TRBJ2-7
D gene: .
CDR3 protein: CASSFQGRSSYEQYF
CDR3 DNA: TGTGCCAGCAGTTTTCAGGGAAGGAGCTCCTACGAGCAGTACTTC

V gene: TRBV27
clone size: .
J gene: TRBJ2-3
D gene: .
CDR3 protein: CASSLEQGTDTQYF
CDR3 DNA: TGTGCCAGCAGTTTAGAACAGGGTACAGATACGCAGTATTTT

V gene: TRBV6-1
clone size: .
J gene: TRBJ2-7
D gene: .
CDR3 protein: CASRPGQFYEQYF
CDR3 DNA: TGTGCCAGCAGACCTGGACAGTTCTACGAGCAGTACTTC

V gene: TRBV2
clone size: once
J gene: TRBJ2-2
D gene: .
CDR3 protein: CASTWDSNTGELFF
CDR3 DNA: TGTGCCAGCACCTGGGATTCTAACACCGGGGAGCTGTTTTTT

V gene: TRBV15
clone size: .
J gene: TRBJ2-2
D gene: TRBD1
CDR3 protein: CATSRDPGQRTGELFF
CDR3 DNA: TGTGCCACCAGCAGAGATCCGGGACAGCGCACCGGGGAGCTGTTTTTT

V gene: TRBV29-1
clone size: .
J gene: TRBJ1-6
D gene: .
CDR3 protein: CSASTGMQSPLHF
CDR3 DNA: TGCAGCGCCTCAACAGGGATGCAATCACCCCTCCACTTT

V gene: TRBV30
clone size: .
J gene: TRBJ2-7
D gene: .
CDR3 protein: CAWSIGQRRSEQYF
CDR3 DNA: TGTGCCTGGAGCATCGGACAGCGGCGGTCCGAGCAGTACTTC

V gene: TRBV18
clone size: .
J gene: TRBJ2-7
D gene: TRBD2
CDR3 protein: CASSRTSGDSYEQYF
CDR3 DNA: TGTGCCAGCTCCCGTACTAGCGGAGACTCCTACGAGCAGTACTTC

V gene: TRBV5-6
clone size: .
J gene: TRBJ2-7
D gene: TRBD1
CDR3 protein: CASSLRTGIFSEQYF
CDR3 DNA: TGTGCCAGCAGCTTGAGGACAGGGATCTTCTCCGAGCAGTACTTC

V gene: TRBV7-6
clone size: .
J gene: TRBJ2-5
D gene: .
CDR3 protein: CASSLTLGIVTQYF
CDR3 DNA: TGTGCCAGCAGCTTGACCTTAGGCATAGTGACCCAGTACTTC

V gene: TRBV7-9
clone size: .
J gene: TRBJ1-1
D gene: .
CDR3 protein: CASSLDSFTEAFF
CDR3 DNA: TGTGCCAGCAGCCTGGACAGTTTCACTGAAGCTTTCTTT

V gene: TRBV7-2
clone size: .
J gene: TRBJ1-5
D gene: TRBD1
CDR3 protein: CASSFSGQVNQPQHF
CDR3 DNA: TGTGCCAGCAGCTTTTCCGGACAGGTCAATCAGCCCCAGCATTTT

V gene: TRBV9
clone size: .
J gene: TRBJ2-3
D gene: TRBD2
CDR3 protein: CASSASGGATDTQYF
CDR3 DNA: TGTGCCAGCAGTGCCAGCGGGGGGGCTACAGATACGCAGTATTTT

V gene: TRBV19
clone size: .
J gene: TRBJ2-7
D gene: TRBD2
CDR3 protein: CASSKSGGPSYEQYF
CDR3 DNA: TGTGCCAGTAGTAAAAGCGGGGGCCCCTCCTACGAGCAGTACTTC

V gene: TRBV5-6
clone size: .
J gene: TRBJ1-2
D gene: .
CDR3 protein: CASSSWPLATSSNGYTF
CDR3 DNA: TGTGCCAGCAGTAGTTGGCCCCTGGCCACCTCCTCAAATGGCTACACCTTC

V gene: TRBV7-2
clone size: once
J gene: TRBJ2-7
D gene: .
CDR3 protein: CASSSPSQTVFEANYEQYF
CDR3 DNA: TGTGCCAGCAGCTCACCCTCCCAGACCGTGTTCGAGGCTAACTACGAGCAGTACTTC

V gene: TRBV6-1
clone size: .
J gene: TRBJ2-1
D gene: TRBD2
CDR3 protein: CASFAGTSGSNEQFF
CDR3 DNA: TGTGCCAGCTTCGCGGGGACTAGCGGTTCAAATGAGCAGTTCTTC

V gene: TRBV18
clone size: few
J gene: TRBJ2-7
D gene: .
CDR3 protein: CASSPPGDFLTGEQYF
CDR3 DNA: TGTGCCAGCTCACCTCCGGGGGATTTCCTGACTGGCGAGCAGTACTTC

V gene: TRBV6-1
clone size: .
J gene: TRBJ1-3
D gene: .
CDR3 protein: CASSVSAGMTGNTIYF
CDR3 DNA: TGTGCCAGCAGTGTGAGTGCAGGAATGACTGGAAACACCATATATTTT

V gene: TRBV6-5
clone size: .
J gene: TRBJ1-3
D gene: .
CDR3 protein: CASSSPASSGNTIYF
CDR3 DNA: TGTGCCAGCAGTTCGCCGGCCTCCTCTGGAAACACCATATATTTT

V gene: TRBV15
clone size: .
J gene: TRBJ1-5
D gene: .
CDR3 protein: CATSRNSGSGTAVKPQHF
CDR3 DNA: TGTGCCACCAGCAGAAACTCCGGGTCCGGGACCGCGGTGAAGCCCCAGCATTTT

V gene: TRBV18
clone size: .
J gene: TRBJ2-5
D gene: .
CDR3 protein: CASSPEDWSETQYF
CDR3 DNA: TGTGCCAGCTCACCTGAGGACTGGTCAGAGACCCAGTACTTC

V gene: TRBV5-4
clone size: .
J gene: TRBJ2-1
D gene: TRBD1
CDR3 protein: CASSQGDRVNNEQFF
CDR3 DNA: TGTGCCAGCAGCCAAGGGGACAGGGTTAACAATGAGCAGTTCTTC

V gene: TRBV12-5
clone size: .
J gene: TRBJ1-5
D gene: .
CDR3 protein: CASAFPRGAQHF
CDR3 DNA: TGTGCTAGTGCCTTCCCAAGGGGAGCCCAGCATTTT

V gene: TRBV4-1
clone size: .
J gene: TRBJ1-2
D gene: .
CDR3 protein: CASSQDGGMRGYTF
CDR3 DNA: TGCGCCAGCAGCCAAGATGGGGGAATGAGGGGCTACACCTTC

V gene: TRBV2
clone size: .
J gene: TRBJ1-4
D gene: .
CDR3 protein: CASSETQPGTNEKLFF
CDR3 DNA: TGTGCCAGCAGTGAGACGCAACCTGGGACTAATGAAAAACTGTTTTTT

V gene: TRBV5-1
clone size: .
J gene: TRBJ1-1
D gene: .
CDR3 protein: CASSFQGPGTEAFF
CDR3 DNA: TGCGCCAGCAGCTTCCAGGGGCCAGGCACTGAAGCTTTCTTT

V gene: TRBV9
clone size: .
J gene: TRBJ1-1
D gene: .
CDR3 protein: CASSGGQMNTEAFF
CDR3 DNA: TGTGCCAGCAGCGGTGGACAGATGAACACTGAAGCTTTCTTT

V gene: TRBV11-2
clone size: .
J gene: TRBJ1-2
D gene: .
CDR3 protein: CASSPSPDYGYTF
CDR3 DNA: TGTGCCAGCAGCCCCTCCCCCGACTATGGCTACACCTTC

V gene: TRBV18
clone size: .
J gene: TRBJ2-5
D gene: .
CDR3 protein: CASSPGIEETQYF
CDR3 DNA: TGTGCCAGCTCTCCGGGCATAGAAGAGACCCAGTACTTC

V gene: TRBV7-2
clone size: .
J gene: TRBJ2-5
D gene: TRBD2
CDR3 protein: CASRRDSGGAREETQYF
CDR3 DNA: TGTGCCAGCAGGCGAGATAGCGGGGGGGCCCGAGAAGAGACCCAGTACTTC

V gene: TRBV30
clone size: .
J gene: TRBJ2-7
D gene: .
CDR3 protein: CAWSLGIVGSYEQYF
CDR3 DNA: TGTGCCTGGAGTCTAGGGATAGTAGGCTCCTACGAGCAGTACTTC

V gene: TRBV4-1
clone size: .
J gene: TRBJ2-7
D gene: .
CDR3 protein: CASSQDRVGLYEQYF
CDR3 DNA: TGCGCCAGCAGCCAAGATCGTGTCGGTCTCTACGAGCAGTACTTC

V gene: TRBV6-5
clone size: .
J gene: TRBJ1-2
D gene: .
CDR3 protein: CASRKGDYGYTF
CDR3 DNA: TGTGCCAGCAGGAAAGGGGACTATGGCTACACCTTC

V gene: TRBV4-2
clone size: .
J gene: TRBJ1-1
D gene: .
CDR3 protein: CASSQLNTGNTEAFF
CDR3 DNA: TGTGCCAGCAGCCAGCTCAACACAGGGAACACTGAAGCTTTCTTT

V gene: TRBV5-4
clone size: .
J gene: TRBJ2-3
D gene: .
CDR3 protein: CASSQELGRQGEDTQYF
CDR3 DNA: TGTGCCAGCAGCCAAGAGTTGGGACGGCAAGGGGAAGATACGCAGTATTTT

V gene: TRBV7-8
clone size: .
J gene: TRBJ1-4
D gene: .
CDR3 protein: CASSPLRREKLFF
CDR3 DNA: TGTGCCAGCAGCCCCCTCAGGCGTGAAAAACTGTTTTTT

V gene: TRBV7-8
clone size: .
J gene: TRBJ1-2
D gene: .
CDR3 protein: CASSLSLNYGYTF
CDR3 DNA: TGTGCCAGCAGCTTATCCTTGAACTATGGCTACACCTTC

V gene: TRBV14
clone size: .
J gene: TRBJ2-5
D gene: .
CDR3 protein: CASSQDLSSWTQYF
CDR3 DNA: TGTGCCAGCAGCCAAGATTTGAGCTCATGGACCCAGTACTTC

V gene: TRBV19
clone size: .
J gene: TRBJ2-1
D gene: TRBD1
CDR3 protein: CASKGDRSYNEQFF
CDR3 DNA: TGTGCCAGTAAGGGGGACAGGTCCTACAATGAGCAGTTCTTC

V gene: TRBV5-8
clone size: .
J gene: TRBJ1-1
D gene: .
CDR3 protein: CASSPSGNTEAFF
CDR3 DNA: TGTGCCAGCAGCCCATCAGGGAACACTGAAGCTTTCTTT

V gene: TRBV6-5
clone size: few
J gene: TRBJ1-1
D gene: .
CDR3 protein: CASSGDDDTEAFF
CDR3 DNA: TGTGCCAGCAGTGGGGACGATGACACTGAAGCTTTCTTT

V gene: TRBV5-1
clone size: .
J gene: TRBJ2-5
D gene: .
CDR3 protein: CASSLQGAGQETQYF
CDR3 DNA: TGCGCCAGCAGCTTACAGGGCGCGGGACAAGAGACCCAGTACTTC

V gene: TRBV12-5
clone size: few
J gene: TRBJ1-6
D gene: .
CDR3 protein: CASGLWGDSYNSPLHF
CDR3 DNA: TGTGCTAGTGGTTTGTGGGGGGACTCCTATAATTCACCCCTCCACTTT